A selection of T cell receptor beta chains follows, all from one sample in a study of CD4 T cells in relation to SARS-CoV-2 and coronaviruses. The table came from immunoSEQ multiplex PCR; TCRdb's copy has only in-frame clones and leaves some out. The table shows some 23,000 clones, with about three quarters occurring only once. Their antigens are not known. What was sequenced was CD4+ T cells from PBMCs, cultured in vitro. The receptors stem from a human donor in good health. CDR3s include the opening cysteine and the closing phenylalanine or tryptophan.

CDR3aa: CASSVSRQANEKLFF
j_gene: TRBJ1-4
len: 15
v_gene: TRBV2

CDR3aa: CSVEIGAKAFF
j_gene: TRBJ1-1
len: 11
v_gene: TRBV29-1

CDR3aa: CASSLPRLGLSLSNYGYTF
j_gene: TRBJ1-2
len: 19
v_gene: TRBV5-8

CDR3aa: CASRPTEAWRQPQHF
j_gene: TRBJ1-5
len: 15
v_gene: TRBV27

CDR3aa: CSVEASVNSYNEQFF
j_gene: TRBJ2-1
len: 15
v_gene: TRBV29-1

CDR3aa: CASSPSAGGVDEQFF
j_gene: TRBJ2-1
len: 15
v_gene: TRBV6-2/TRBV6-3

CDR3aa: CASSLRGTAMGRDTQYF
j_gene: TRBJ2-3
len: 17
v_gene: TRBV7-2

CDR3aa: CASSYSAGVDSPLHF
j_gene: TRBJ1-6
len: 15
v_gene: TRBV6-5

CDR3aa: CASSDRRGDTEAFF
j_gene: TRBJ1-1
len: 14
v_gene: TRBV6-2/TRBV6-3

CDR3aa: CAWAPGPYGYTF
j_gene: TRBJ1-2
len: 12
v_gene: TRBV30

CDR3aa: CASSSRGANQPQHF
j_gene: TRBJ1-5
len: 14
v_gene: TRBV7-8

CDR3aa: CASSLQGLDGNTIYF
j_gene: TRBJ1-3
len: 15
v_gene: TRBV2

CDR3aa: CASSLNTGTTRETQYF
j_gene: TRBJ2-5
len: 16
v_gene: TRBV7-2

CDR3aa: CASSFGQGGVNEQFF
j_gene: TRBJ2-1
len: 15
v_gene: TRBV7-6

CDR3aa: CASSLVGSGPFF
j_gene: TRBJ2-1
len: 12
v_gene: TRBV5-5

CDR3aa: CASSYSRSSSGYTF
j_gene: TRBJ1-2
len: 14
v_gene: TRBV14

CDR3aa: CASRLQGYNEQFF
j_gene: TRBJ2-1
len: 13
v_gene: TRBV7-9

CDR3aa: CASSFGRQNEKLFF
j_gene: TRBJ1-4
len: 14
v_gene: TRBV5-1

CDR3aa: CASSLELGSAGELFF
j_gene: TRBJ2-2
len: 15
v_gene: TRBV5-1

CDR3aa: CASSREGLSGANVLTF
j_gene: TRBJ2-6
len: 16
v_gene: TRBV5-6

CDR3aa: CASSQFLAGRTGELFF
j_gene: TRBJ2-2
len: 16
v_gene: TRBV3-1/TRBV3-2

CDR3aa: CASSPTTGSGTEAFF
j_gene: TRBJ1-1
len: 15
v_gene: TRBV6-5

CDR3aa: CASSSIVRNEAFF
j_gene: TRBJ1-1
len: 13
v_gene: TRBV27

CDR3aa: CASSFSSVAGASYEQYF
j_gene: TRBJ2-7
len: 17
v_gene: TRBV9

CDR3aa: CASSSRRGGNSGNTIYF
j_gene: TRBJ1-3
len: 17
v_gene: TRBV5-4

CDR3aa: CSVSSGIADTQYF
j_gene: TRBJ2-3
len: 13
v_gene: TRBV29-1

CDR3aa: CASSAQLGSNTEAFF
j_gene: TRBJ1-1
len: 15
v_gene: TRBV5-6

CDR3aa: CASSYSIISETQYF
j_gene: TRBJ2-5
len: 14
v_gene: TRBV6-5

CDR3aa: CASSQGGEKLFF
j_gene: TRBJ1-4
len: 12
v_gene: TRBV12-3/TRBV12-4

CDR3aa: CASSYLQGREDSPLHF
j_gene: TRBJ1-6
len: 16
v_gene: TRBV6-5

CDR3aa: CASSQEPSGGSAQYF
j_gene: TRBJ2-5
len: 15
v_gene: TRBV3-1/TRBV3-2

CDR3aa: CASGTGGVEQYF
j_gene: TRBJ2-7
len: 12
v_gene: TRBV19

CDR3aa: CASSPKPGHGSYNEQFF
j_gene: TRBJ2-1
len: 17
v_gene: TRBV18

CDR3aa: CASSGRQGGTGELFF
j_gene: TRBJ2-2
len: 15
v_gene: TRBV27

CDR3aa: CASSIVVPNTEAFF
j_gene: TRBJ1-1
len: 14
v_gene: TRBV19

CDR3aa: CASSQVVGNEQFF
j_gene: TRBJ2-1
len: 13
v_gene: TRBV3-1/TRBV3-2

CDR3aa: CAISAGAGTGDNYGYTF
j_gene: TRBJ1-2
len: 17
v_gene: TRBV10-3

CDR3aa: CASSRTLSTDTQYF
j_gene: TRBJ2-3
len: 14
v_gene: TRBV4-3

CDR3aa: CASSTGNSYEQYF
j_gene: TRBJ2-7
len: 13
v_gene: TRBV19

CDR3aa: CASSKLTGLAGGITNEQFF
j_gene: TRBJ2-1
len: 19
v_gene: TRBV5-1